This TCR beta chain was identified during a study of beta chain features in type 1 diabetes (dated by TCRdb to the late 2010s). With regard to the full study: Mean age, gender distribution, total cell number and subset yield did not differ between patients and healthy donors. A total of about 110 million sorted cells were examined across all samples, and the number of cells per subset was strongly correlated with RNA yield. In the study, TCRB repertoires of sorted circulating CD4+ T cell subsets from recently diagnosed type 1 diabetes patients were compared with those of matched healthy donors. Naive and central memory subsets were obtained from all 30 or so donors, but regulatory and stem cell-like memory subsets were isolated from only 8 patients and roughly 8 healthy donors.

The entire amount of isolated RNA was reverse transcribed using the High Capacity cDNA Reverse Transcription Kit, so the sequenced TCRB transcripts were expressed ones. Naive, central memory and regulatory T cell samples underwent deep immunoSEQ sequencing, averaging around 3.6 million total reads per sample. After sorted cells were lysed in RLT buffer, RNA was extracted with DNase-treated RNeasy Micro or Mini kits, with the choice depending on cell number. Each cell subset was processed separately to prevent cross-contamination, with patient and healthy donor samples processed together. TCRB sequences were amplified from cDNA with the immunoSEQ multiplex PCR, producing 87-bp fragments spanning the CDR3 region. Amplicons were sequenced on the Illumina HiSeq platform. In the paper's pipeline: Synthetic template baselines were used to correct PCR bias computationally, reads within Hamming distance 2 were collapsed together, and singletons that could not be merged were discarded. Reads were aligned against IMGT to assign V, D and J genes, CDR3 length and insertions or deletions at six rearrangement sites. Within each subset, clonotype counts were normalized to sorted cell number, and only after that were true diversity and Gini coefficients computed with the tcR R package. The overlap coefficient, calculated on TCRB nucleotide sequences, was used to measure repertoire sharing. TCRdb carries this immuneACCESS record with in-frame sequences only. Its versions omit some clonotypes, under half of them owing to an unresolved V gene in the studies checked, with the rest unexplained. That table is the source of V, J and clone size, and D and trimming were worked out from the DNA. The sample data list 150,000 or so clones, and approximately 9.8% of these were observed just once. 0.55% to 0.65% of the sample is in the top ten clones.

The paper as a whole reports these results and caveats: PCR might favor shorter templates, but patient and control samples were amplified and corrected together, so any skew would affect both groups equally. HLA sub-analyses involved small numbers of individuals, so any influence of HLA type on TCRB rearrangement remained unresolved. At VDJ recombination sites, patients with type 1 diabetes made fewer insertions and deleted more nucleotides, a pattern implying thymic rearrangement abnormalities. In all four CD4+ subsets, TCRB CDR3 length was moderately but significantly shorter in type 1 diabetes patients. Because cDNA was sequenced instead of genomic DNA, highly expressing activated cells could be over-represented, though the groups showed no difference in activation or CD3 levels. The naive, central memory and regulatory TCRB repertoires appeared to resemble one another more closely among patients than among healthy donors.

The germline V gene sets CDR1 to SGHRS and CDR2 to YFSETQ. For this chain, trimming is 2 bases at the V end and 3 bases at the J end, and the number of junction bases without a gene match is 5. The CDR3, cysteine through phenylalanine, is 15 amino acids long. The entry retains the CDR3 DNA only, 45 bases that are in frame from base 1. With respect to this clone: This clone's antigen is unknown. The record has no base qualities; no much larger clone is one base away. Other nucleotide sequences in the sample specify the same CDR3.

From each donor, a single peripheral blood sample of about 100 mL on average was drawn into heparinised tubes. Using a panel that included CD45RO, CCR7, CD25, CD127, CD95 and CD27, naive, central memory, regulatory and stem cell-like memory CD4+ T cells were sorted on a BD FACSAria II. All sorted populations exceeded 95% purity. PBMCs were isolated immediately by Lymphoprep density gradient centrifugation and stained directly without culture. To minimize batch effects, samples were stained and sorted in pairs, one healthy donor with one patient per experiment. Here the chain combines TRBV5-1 and TRBJ2-3; 8 bases in the junction line up with TRBD1. This clonotype was obtained from a woman between 40 and 55 years old in good health. Sequences were obtained from central memory CD4+ T cells from blood. The CDR3 loop reads CASSLQGGSTDTQYF. The DNA reads TGCGCCAGCAGCTTACAGGGGGGAAGTACAGATACGCAGTATTTT.